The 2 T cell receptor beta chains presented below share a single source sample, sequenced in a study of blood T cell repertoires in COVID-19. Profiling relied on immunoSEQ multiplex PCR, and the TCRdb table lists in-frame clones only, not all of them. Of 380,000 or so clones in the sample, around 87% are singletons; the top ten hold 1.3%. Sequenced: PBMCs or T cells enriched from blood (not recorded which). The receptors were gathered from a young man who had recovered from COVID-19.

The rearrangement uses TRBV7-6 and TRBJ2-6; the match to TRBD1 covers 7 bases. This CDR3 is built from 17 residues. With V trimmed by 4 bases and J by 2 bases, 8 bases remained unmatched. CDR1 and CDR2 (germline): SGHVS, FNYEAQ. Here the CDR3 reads CASSSGDSHTGANVLTF. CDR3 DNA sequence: TGTGCCAGCAGCTCCGGGGACAGCCATACTGGGGCCAACGTCCTGACTTTC.

The CDR3 coding sequence is TGTGCCATCAGTGAGTTACAGGGGGCGAACACCGGGGAGCTGTTTTTT. Translated: CAISELQGANTGELFF. V usage is TRBV10-3 and J usage is TRBJ2-2; 8 nucleotides match TRBD1. Germline CDR1 ENHRY, CDR2 SYGVKD. This CDR3 region has 16 residues. The trim removed 1 base at V and 0 bases at J, leaving 1 base unmatched.